A single sample gave rise to the 13 T cell receptor beta chains below, sequenced in a study of early T cells in non-severe SARS-CoV-2 infection. TCRdb redid the calling of the 5' RACE reads with MiXCR, one entry per CDR3 protein. The sample shows more than 65,000 distinct CDR3 sequences, 12% to 15% of them seen only once. Sequenced input: whole blood. The receptors stem from an adult who was a healthcare worker with PCR-confirmed SARS-CoV-2 infection or an uninfected control (not recorded which).

This chain joins TRBV7-8 and TRBJ1-2; TRBD1 matches 9 bases. V gave up 3 bases and J gave up 8 bases; unmatched junction bases: 10. The CDR3 totals 15 residues. Germline V lookup: CDR1 SGHVS, CDR2 FQNEAQ. The CDR3 sequence is CASSFLLGQGLGYTF. The CDR3 DNA sequence: TGTGCCAGCAGCTTTTTGTTGGGACAGGGACTAGGCTACACCTTC.

This chain connects TRBV20-1 to TRBJ2-7; a possible D gene is TRBD1 (5 bases). This CDR3 has 14 amino acids. Trimming left V 6 bases short and J 6 bases short, with 21 bases between. The germline gives CDR1 DFQATT, CDR2 SNEGSKA (reference sequence). The CDR3: CSAAQQVLAGEQYF. The DNA for the CDR3 is TGCAGTGCGGCACAACAGGTCCTGGCTGGCGAGCAGTACTTC.

This rearrangement joins TRBV7-2 to TRBJ1-2; D gene ambiguous. Germline V gives CDR1 SGHTA, CDR2 FQGNSA. Trimming removed 4 bases at V and 6 bases at J, with 15 bases between. The CDR3 length is 14 residues. Written as DNA, the CDR3 is TGTGCCAGCAGCTGCGTGAGGGCAGGAAATGGCTACACCTTC. It codes for CASSCVRAGNGYTF.

The chain is built from TRBV11-2 and TRBJ2-7, with D unclear. This CDR3 contains 15 residues. V was pared by 1 base and J by 6 bases, with 16 bases between. CDR1 SGHAT and CDR2 FQNNGV come from the germline V gene. The CDR3 loop reads CASSLVTGPYSEQYF. The CDR3 coding sequence is TGTGCCAGCAGCTTAGTCACGGGTCCCTACAGCGAGCAGTACTTC.

This chain uses TRBV20-1 with TRBJ2-7; no clear D. The germline V gene has CDR1 DFQATT and CDR2 SNEGSKA (reference sequence). This CDR3 comprises 11 residues. V lost 0 bases and J 6 bases, leaving 6 bases between the germline ends. The CDR3 protein is CSARDGTEQYF. CDR3 coding DNA: TGCAGTGCTAGAGATGGAACCGAGCAGTACTTC.

In its sample, this clonotype was seen a few times. The chain links TRBV5-6 to TRBJ1-1; 8 nucleotides line up with TRBD1. V lost 6 bases to trimming and J lost 4 bases; unmatched junction nucleotides: 2. From germline, CDR1 is SGHDT and CDR2 YYEEEE. This CDR3 comprises 12 residues. The DNA for the CDR3 is TGTGCCAGCAAGGGGACAGGCACTGAAGCTTTCTTT. As protein: CASKGTGTEAFF.

The sample holds many counts of this clonotype. This rearrangement joins TRBV15 to TRBJ2-2; 8 nucleotides align to TRBD2. The germline V gene has CDR1 LNHNV and CDR2 YYDKDF (reference sequence). The CDR3 is 17 amino acids. Germline trimming cut 5 bases from V and 3 bases from J; bases unmatched to any gene: 11. This CDR3 reads CATSPDTPGGHTGELFF. CDR3 DNA sequence: TGTGCCACCAGCCCCGATACCCCGGGGGGGCACACCGGGGAGCTGTTTTTT.

This clonotype was seen ten or more times. V is TRBV28 and J is TRBJ2-1; 12 bases fit TRBD1. This CDR3 contains 16 residues. The germline V gene encodes CDR1 MDHEN and CDR2 SYDVKM. V was pared by 6 bases and J by 8 bases, with 11 bases of the junction left unmatched. The CDR3 DNA is TGTGCCAGCAGAAAGCCGGGACAGGGGGCGCGAGATGAGCAGTTCTTC. Translation gives CASRKPGQGARDEQFF.

This chain connects TRBV6-5 to TRBJ2-6; 7 nucleotides match TRBD1. Germline V gene lookup returns CDR1 MNHEY and CDR2 SVGAGI. With 5 bases clipped from V and 0 bases from J, the junction kept 19 bases outside the gene matches. The CDR3 is made up of 21 amino acids. The CDR3 protein is CASSPSGTDRVSFSGANVLTF. CDR3 DNA sequence: TGTGCCAGCAGTCCTTCCGGGACAGACAGAGTTAGTTTCTCTGGGGCCAACGTCCTGACTTTC.

Ten or more counts support this clonotype. This sequence joins TRBV6-5 and TRBJ2-7, with TRBD1 matching over 8 bases. CDR3 length equals 15 residues. V was pared by 1 base and J by 3 bases, with 5 bases of the junction left unmatched. The germline V gene encodes CDR1 MNHEY and CDR2 SVGAGI. CDR3 residues: CASSYWSGGLYEQYF. The CDR3, as DNA: TGTGCCAGCAGTTACTGGTCAGGGGGCCTCTACGAGCAGTACTTC.

This clonotype was recorded many times. The chain recombines TRBV29-1 with TRBJ2-7; D assignment may be TRBD1 or TRBD2 (5 bases each). Looked up from germline, CDR1 is SQVTM and CDR2 is ANQGSEA. The germline V and J ends were trimmed by 7 bases and 2 bases, with 15 bases remaining between them. CDR3 length: 13 residues. The CDR3 spells CSATEGTTYEQYF. As DNA, the CDR3 is TGCAGCGCCACAGAGGGGACCACCTACGAGCAGTACTTC.

The chain combines TRBV18 with TRBJ1-4, with D perhaps matching TRBD1 (6 bases). The CDR3 is 15 amino acids. Trimming cost V 2 bases and J 2 bases, with 9 bases left between them. Germline values: CDR1 KGHSH, CDR2 LQKENI. The CDR3: CASSPGQHTNEKLFF. CDR3 nucleotides: TGTGCCAGCTCACCAGGACAGCACACTAATGAAAAACTGTTTTTT. The full variable domain, rest sourced from reference TRBV18 and TRBJ1-4, is NAGVMQNPRHLVRRRGQEARLRCSPMKGHSHVYWYRQLPEEGLKFMVYLQKENIIDESGMPKERFSAEFPKEGPSILRIQQVVRGDSAAYFCASSPGQHTNEKLFFGSGTQLSVL.

CDR3 residues: CACLLGANSPLHF. CDR3 coding DNA: TGTGCCTGCCTCCTCGGCGCGAATTCACCCCTCCACTTT. The chain has TRBV30 and TRBJ1-6; D is ambiguous. The germline V and J ends were trimmed by 6 bases and 7 bases, with 13 bases remaining between them. Germline CDR1 GTSNPN, CDR2 SVGIG (reference sequence). The CDR3 length is 13 residues.